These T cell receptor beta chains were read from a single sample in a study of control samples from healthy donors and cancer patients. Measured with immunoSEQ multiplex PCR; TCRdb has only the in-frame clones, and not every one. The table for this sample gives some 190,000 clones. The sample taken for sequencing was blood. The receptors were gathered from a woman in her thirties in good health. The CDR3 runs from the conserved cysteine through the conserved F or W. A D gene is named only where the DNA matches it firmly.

DNA: TGTGCCACCACCCCGAGGCCAGCTAACTATGGCTACACCTTC; CDR3: CATTPRPANYGYTF; V: TRBV24-1; D: NA; J: TRBJ1-2
DNA: TGTGCCAGCAGCGTAAGGCCCCCAGGGGCTCAAAAACTGTTTTTT; CDR3: CASSVRPPGAQKLFF; V: TRBV7-2; D: NA; J: TRBJ1-4
DNA: TGTGCCAGCAGTTTCCAACAGGCCTATGGCTACACCTTC; CDR3: CASSFQQAYGYTF; V: TRBV12-3/TRBV12-4; D: NA; J: TRBJ1-2
DNA: TGTGCCAGCAGCTTAGGGTTCAACACTGAAGCTTTCTTT; CDR3: CASSLGFNTEAFF; V: TRBV7-6; D: NA; J: TRBJ1-1
DNA: TGTGCCAGCAGCTTAGCGGAGGCCCAGGCGGGTGGCTACACCTTC; CDR3: CASSLAEAQAGGYTF; V: TRBV7-9; D: NA; J: TRBJ1-2
DNA: TGTGCCAGCAGTTGGAGCAGGGAGGCTTCACCCCTCCACTTT; CDR3: CASSWSREASPLHF; V: TRBV6-5; D: NA; J: TRBJ1-6
DNA: TGTGCCAGCAGCTCTGGACTGGTGATGAACACTGAAGCTTTCTTT; CDR3: CASSSGLVMNTEAFF; V: TRBV7-9; D: NA; J: TRBJ1-1
DNA: TGTGCCAGCGGCCCAATTAGCTCCTACGAGCAGTACTTC; CDR3: CASGPISSYEQYF; V: TRBV2; D: NA; J: TRBJ2-7
DNA: TGTGCCAGCAGTGAGGGGGCGCACACTGAAGCTTTCTTT; CDR3: CASSEGAHTEAFF; V: TRBV6-1; D: NA; J: TRBJ1-1
DNA: TGTGCCAGCCGGTGGGGGGGCGGGGACTATGGCCACACCTTC; CDR3: CASRWGGGDYGHTF; V: TRBV6-5; D: NA; J: TRBJ1-2
DNA: TGTGCCAGCAGTTTTACGGGGACCTGGGAAGGAAACACCATATATTTT; CDR3: CASSFTGTWEGNTIYF; V: TRBV28; D: NA; J: TRBJ1-3